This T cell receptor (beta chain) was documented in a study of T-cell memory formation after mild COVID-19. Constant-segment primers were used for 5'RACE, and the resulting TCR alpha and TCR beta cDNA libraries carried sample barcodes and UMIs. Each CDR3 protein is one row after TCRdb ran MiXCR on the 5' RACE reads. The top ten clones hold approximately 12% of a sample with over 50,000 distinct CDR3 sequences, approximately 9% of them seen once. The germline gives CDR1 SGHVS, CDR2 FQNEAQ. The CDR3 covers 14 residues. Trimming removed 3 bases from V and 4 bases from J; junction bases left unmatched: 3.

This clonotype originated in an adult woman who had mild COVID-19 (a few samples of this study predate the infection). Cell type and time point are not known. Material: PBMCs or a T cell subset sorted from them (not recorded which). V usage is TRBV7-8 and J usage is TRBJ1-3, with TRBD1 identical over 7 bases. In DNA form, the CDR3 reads TGTGCCAGCAGCTTTGGGACAGAGGGAAACACCATATATTTT. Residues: CASSFGTEGNTIYF.